The sequence of this TCR beta chain was determined in a study of shared clonotypes between healthy human individuals. Study-wide results and limits: As a rule, naive subsets had a larger estimated richness than memory subsets. Though the depth was large, rarefaction showed that sorted-subset sequencing was incomplete.

Adult donors, all healthy and HIV-negative, had no recent acute infections or vaccinations. Deep-level settings were used for running the assay. Assay used: immunoSEQ multiplex PCR; TCRdb lists only in-frame clones, some missing. The repertoire includes a few million clones, just over 90% of them detected once, and 0.39% sits in the top ten. This clone was seen only once. What it binds is unknown. Germline V lookup: CDR1 KGHSH, CDR2 LQKENI. The CDR3 is 17 amino acids. Losses at the gene ends were 3 bases for V and 4 bases for J; bases not matched to a gene: 12. The V and J genes are TRBV18 and TRBJ2-1; TRBD1 matches 7 bases. The clonotype comes from a man aged 18 to 29 in good health. Some clones in this sample may be carry-over from other donors' samples. Sequenced input: naive CD4+ T cells from PBMCs. Subset given: CD45RA+ positively selected. The CDR3 DNA follows: TGTGCCAGCTCACCCTCACGAGGGCAGGGGGTTTACAATGAGCAGTTCTTC. This codes for CASSPSRGQGVYNEQFF.